This record concerns one T cell receptor (beta chain) sequence. V lost 4 bases and J lost 0, with 7 bases in between. CDR1 and CDR2 from the germline V gene are MNHEY and SVGEGT. The CDR3 contains 15 residues. This entry is derived from a study of blood T cell repertoires in COVID-19. About the study: The United States, Italy and Spain supplied acute and convalescent COVID-19 samples. The cDNA or gDNA used as material had been derived from T cells, B-cell-depleted T cells, or PBMCs.

Authors' data handling: Reference gene primer amplification gave estimated nucleated cell counts. Some clones are missing from TCRdb's copy, which holds only in-frame ones; the method was immunoSEQ multiplex PCR. V and J calls and clone size are those listed in that table; D and trimming were worked out from the DNA. The data show about 180,000 clones, roughly 87% seen once. The sample taken for sequencing was peripheral blood. This receptor was taken from a woman aged 50 to 65 with acute or convalescent COVID-19. The chain is built from TRBV6-2 or TRBV6-3 and TRBJ2-6; D ambiguous. CDR3 DNA sequence: TGTGCCAGCAGTTGGGCGTCCTCTGGGGCCAACGTCCTGACTTTC. Protein sequence: CASSWASSGANVLTF.